Below are 17 T cell receptor beta chains sequenced from a single sample in a study of CD8+ T cells in alopecia areata. Extraction and reverse transcription of RNA yielded cDNA as the sequencing template. The table came from immunoSEQ multiplex PCR; TCRdb's copy has only in-frame clones and leaves some out. The sample lists roughly 250,000 clones, around two thirds occurring once. The specimen comprised CD4+ T cells sorted from blood, sampled at week 0. The receptors shown here come from a human donor with alopecia areata.

This chain uses TRBV27 with TRBJ2-7; no firm D call. This CDR3 region has 13 residues. Trimming took 3 bases from V and 2 from J, leaving 8 bases between them. Per germline, CDR1 MNHEY and CDR2 SMNVEV (reference sequence). The CDR3 bases are TGTGCCAGCAGTTTCTTGGGCCCCTACGAGCAGTACTTC. Translated: CASSFLGPYEQYF.

The chain carries TRBV7-3 and TRBJ2-1, with 9 bases lining up with TRBD1. Trimming cost V 4 bases and J 10 bases; bases outside gene matches: 5. This CDR3 is 13 amino acids long. The germline CDR1 and CDR2 sequences are SGHTA and FQGTGA. The CDR3 sequence: CASSSQGAREQFF. The CDR3 bases are TGTGCCAGCAGCTCACAGGGGGCGAGGGAGCAGTTCTTC.

The chain uses TRBV6-1 and TRBJ2-5; a weak D match, TRBD1 (6 bases). V was pared by 5 bases and J by 5 bases, with 15 bases between. Germline CDR1 and CDR2: MNHNS and SASEGT. This CDR3 is 14 amino acids long. The chain's CDR3 is CASSRTTGVETQYF. The CDR3 DNA reads as TGTGCCAGCAGTCGAACGACAGGAGTGGAGACCCAGTACTTC.

This clone was found a few times. J is TRBJ2-1 and V is TRBV11-2; D ambiguous. Germline V lookup: CDR1 SGHAT, CDR2 FQNNGV. V was trimmed by 1 base and J by 8 bases, leaving 9 bases between them. This CDR3 has 13 residues. CDR3 DNA: TGTGCCAGCAGCTTAGGAGGAGATGATGAGCAGTTCTTC. This translates into CASSLGGDDEQFF.

This chain connects TRBV2 to TRBJ2-1; 10 bases fit TRBD1. V shed 6 bases, J shed 6 bases, and the junction held 5 bases outside the gene matches. Germline CDR1 SNHLY, CDR2 FYNNEI. This CDR3 has 14 amino acids. The CDR3 DNA reads TGTGCCAGCAGCCGGGACAGGGGACGCAATGAGCAGTTCTTC. Amino acid sequence: CASSRDRGRNEQFF.

CDR3 sequence: CATSRERTGNSPLHF. In DNA form, the CDR3 reads TGTGCCACCAGCAGAGAGAGGACAGGGAATTCACCCCTCCACTTT. The rearrangement links TRBV15 to TRBJ1-6; the match to TRBD1 covers 8 bases. The CDR3 runs 15 residues. Germline assignment: CDR1 LNHNV and CDR2 YYDKDF (reference sequence). After removal of 0 bases from V and 7 bases from J, the junction contained 2 bases not matched to a gene.

The table lists this clone with a count of one. The chain combines TRBV30 with TRBJ2-5; perhaps TRBD2 as D (5 bases). V lost 2 bases and J lost 5, with 12 bases in between. This CDR3 contains 13 residues. The germline V gene has CDR1 GTSNPN and CDR2 SVGIG (reference sequence). DNA of the CDR3: TGTGCCTGGAGTAGAGCTAGCATGGAGACCCAGTACTTC. Its translation is CAWSRASMETQYF.

V and J are TRBV27 and TRBJ2-5; TRBD1 aligns across 8 bases. Germline loops: CDR1 MNHEY, CDR2 SMNVEV (reference sequence). J gave up 3 bases and V 8 bases, and 17 bases lay outside the gene matches. This CDR3 comprises 17 residues. The CDR3 DNA sequence: TGTGCCAGCTGGAAATGGACAGGGATTGCAAGGGAAGAGACCCAGTACTTC. Its protein product is CASWKWTGIAREETQYF.

This rearrangement joins TRBV14 to TRBJ2-1; no clear D gene. CDR3 length equals 15 residues. The germline gives CDR1 SGHDN, CDR2 FVKESK. The V end was cut by 1 base, the J end by 0 bases, with 7 bases between. CDR3 coding DNA: TGTGCCAGCAGCCAAGCGGGCGGCTCCTACAATGAGCAGTTCTTC. Translated: CASSQAGGSYNEQFF.

The chain joins TRBV13 to TRBJ1-1; no clear D. Per the germline V gene, CDR1 is PRHDT and CDR2 is FYEKMQ (reference sequence). The CDR3 has 13 residues. V lost 2 bases and J lost 6, with 10 bases in between. The CDR3 loop is CASSLRVIAEAFF. DNA of the CDR3: TGTGCCAGCAGCTTAAGGGTTATTGCTGAAGCTTTCTTT.

This clone was detected a few times. The gene calls are TRBV29-1 and TRBJ2-5; D gene ambiguous. CDR3 size: 14 residues. Trimming pared 6 bases from V and 1 base from J, leaving 15 bases between. The germline V gene has CDR1 SQVTM and CDR2 ANQGSEA. The CDR3 protein is CSVDRRALQETQYF. The CDR3 bases are TGCAGCGTCGACCGCCGGGCCCTCCAAGAGACCCAGTACTTC.

CDR3 coding DNA: TGTGCCAGCAACGCCGGACAGAACTCGGGCTACACCTTC. Translated, it gives CASNAGQNSGYTF. V and J are TRBV6-5 and TRBJ1-2; possible D gene TRBD1, 6 bases. Trimming shortened V by 7 bases and J by 8 bases, and 17 bases separated the two germline ends. Germline V gene lookup returns CDR1 MNHEY and CDR2 SVGAGI. CDR3 length equals 13 residues.

Comments on this clone: Other DNA variants within this sample encode the same CDR3. V and J are TRBV5-1 and TRBJ2-5; D ambiguous. CDR1 is SGHRS, CDR2 YFSETQ, per germline. The ends were cut back, 2 bases at V and 2 bases at J, with 10 bases in the middle. The CDR3 covers 14 residues. CDR3 sequence: CASSLTAAQETQYF. The CDR3 DNA reads as TGCGCCAGCAGCTTAACGGCCGCTCAAGAGACCCAGTACTTC.

The chain combines TRBV7-2 with TRBJ1-5, with unresolved D. CDR1 and CDR2 (germline): SGHTA, FQGNSA. CDR3 size: 16 residues. Trimming cost V 4 bases and J 6 bases, with 19 bases left between them. CDR3 protein: CASSYSGSIQSQPQHF. CDR3 coding DNA: TGTGCCAGCAGCTATTCCGGGTCCATCCAAAGTCAGCCCCAGCATTTT.

The V gene is TRBV7-2, the J gene TRBJ1-6; no reliable D call. Germline V lookup: CDR1 SGHTA, CDR2 FQGNSA. V lost 8 bases and J 9 bases, leaving 8 bases between the germline ends. The CDR3 has 11 amino acids. The CDR3 region has the DNA TGTGCCAGCTCGGGTAGTTCACCCCTCCACTTT. Amino acids: CASSGSSPLHF.

The genes are TRBV30 and TRBJ2-3; no clear D gene. Germline loops: CDR1 GTSNPN, CDR2 SVGIG (reference sequence). The CDR3 covers 12 residues. V shed 1 base and J shed 7 bases, with 9 bases lying between them. The CDR3 sequence is CAWSAYRNTQYF. For the CDR3, the DNA is TGTGCCTGGAGTGCCTACAGAAATACGCAGTATTTT. The whole variable domain, remainder taken from reference TRBV30 and TRBJ2-3, is SQTIHQWPATLVQPVGSPLSLECTVEGTSNPNLYWYRQAAGRGLQLLFYSVGIGQISSEVPQNLSASRPQDRQFILSSKKLLLSDSGFYLCAWSAYRNTQYFGPGTRLTVL.

CDR3 DNA: TGCGCCAGCAGCCGTGACGGGGCCGTACAAACCTACGAGCAGTACTTC. Protein product: CASSRDGAVQTYEQYF. The chain is built from TRBV4-1 and TRBJ2-7; D assignment may be TRBD1 or TRBD2 (5 bases each). Germline lookup yields CDR1 MGHRA and CDR2 YSYEKL. V lost 4 bases and J lost 2, with 18 bases in between. This CDR3 spans 16 amino acids.